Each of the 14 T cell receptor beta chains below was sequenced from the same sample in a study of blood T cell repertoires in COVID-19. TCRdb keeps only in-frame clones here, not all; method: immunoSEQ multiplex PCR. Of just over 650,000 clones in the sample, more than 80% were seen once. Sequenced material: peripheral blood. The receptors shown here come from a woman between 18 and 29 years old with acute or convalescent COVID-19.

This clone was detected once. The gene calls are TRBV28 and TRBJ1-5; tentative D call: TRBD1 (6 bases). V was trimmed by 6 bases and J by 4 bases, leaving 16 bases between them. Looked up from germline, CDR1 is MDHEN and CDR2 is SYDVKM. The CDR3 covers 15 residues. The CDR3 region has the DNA TGTGCCAGCAGAGCCCACGAGGGGGAAAATCAGCCCCAGCATTTT. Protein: CASRAHEGENQPQHF.

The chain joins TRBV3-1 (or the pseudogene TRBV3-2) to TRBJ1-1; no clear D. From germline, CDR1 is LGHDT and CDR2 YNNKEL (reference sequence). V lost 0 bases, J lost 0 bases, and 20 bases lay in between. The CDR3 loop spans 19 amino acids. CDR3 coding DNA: TGTGCCAGCAGCCAAGATCTAGGCTTAGTGGGTTACATGAACACTGAAGCTTTCTTT. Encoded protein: CASSQDLGLVGYMNTEAFF.

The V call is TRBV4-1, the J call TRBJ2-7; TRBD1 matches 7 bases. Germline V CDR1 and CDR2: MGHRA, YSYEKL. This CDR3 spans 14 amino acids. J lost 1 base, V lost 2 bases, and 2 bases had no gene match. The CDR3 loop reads CASSQQGQSYEQYF. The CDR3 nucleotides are TGCGCCAGCAGCCAACAGGGACAGTCCTACGAGCAGTACTTC.

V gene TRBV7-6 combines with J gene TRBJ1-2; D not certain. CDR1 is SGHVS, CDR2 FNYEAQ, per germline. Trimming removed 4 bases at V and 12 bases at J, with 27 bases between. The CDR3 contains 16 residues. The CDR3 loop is CASSYFLEGTAFGDTF. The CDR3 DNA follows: TGTGCCAGCAGCTACTTTCTGGAAGGCACCGCCTTCGGGGACACCTTC.

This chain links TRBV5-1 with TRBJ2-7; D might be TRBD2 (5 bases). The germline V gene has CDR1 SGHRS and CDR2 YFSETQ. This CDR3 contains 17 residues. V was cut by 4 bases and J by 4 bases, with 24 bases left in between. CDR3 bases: TGCGCCAGCAGCCCACCGCCCGGCAGTGAGGGATTGTACGAGCAGTACTTC. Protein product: CASSPPPGSEGLYEQYF. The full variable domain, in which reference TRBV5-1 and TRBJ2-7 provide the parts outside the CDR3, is KAGVTQTPRYLIKTRGQQVTLSCSPISGHRSVSWYQQTPGQGLQFLFEYFSETQRNKGNFPGRFSGRQFSNSRSEMNVSTLELGDSALYLCASSPPPGSEGLYEQYFGPGTRLTVT.

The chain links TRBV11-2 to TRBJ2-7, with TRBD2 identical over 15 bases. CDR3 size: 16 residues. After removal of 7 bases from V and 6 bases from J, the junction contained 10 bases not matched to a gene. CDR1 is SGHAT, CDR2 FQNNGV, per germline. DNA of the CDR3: TGTGCCAGCAAAGTAGGAGGACTAGCGGGGGGGCCCGAGCAGTACTTC. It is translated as CASKVGGLAGGPEQYF.

The CDR3 nucleotides read TGTGCCTGGAGTTACCGGGACAGGGAGATTTCACCCCTCCACTTT. Protein product: CAWSYRDREISPLHF. The chain joins TRBV30 to TRBJ1-6, with TRBD1 matching 9 bases. Germline CDR1 and CDR2: GTSNPN and SVGIG (reference sequence). After removal of 2 bases from V and 9 bases from J, the junction contained 8 bases not matched to a gene. The length of the CDR3 is 15 residues.

CDR3 in amino acids: CASSLVRGTDTQYF. The CDR3 coding sequence is TGTGCCAGCAGCTTAGTACGGGGCACAGATACGCAGTATTTT. This rearrangement joins TRBV7-2 to TRBJ2-3; no clear D. The CDR3 totals 14 residues. V was cut by 1 base and J by 1 base, with 6 bases left in between. Germline lookup yields CDR1 SGHTA and CDR2 FQGNSA.

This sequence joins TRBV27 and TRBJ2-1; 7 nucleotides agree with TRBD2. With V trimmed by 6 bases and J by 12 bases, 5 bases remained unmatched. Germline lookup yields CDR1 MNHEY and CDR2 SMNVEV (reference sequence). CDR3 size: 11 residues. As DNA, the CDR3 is TGTGCCAGCAGAGGGTCGGGGGGGCAGTTCTTC. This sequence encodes CASRGSGGQFF.

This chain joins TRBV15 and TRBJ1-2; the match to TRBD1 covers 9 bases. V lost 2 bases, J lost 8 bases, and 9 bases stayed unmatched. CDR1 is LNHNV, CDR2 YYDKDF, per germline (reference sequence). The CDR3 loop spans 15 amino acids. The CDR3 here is CATSRPKGQGRGYTF. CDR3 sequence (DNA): TGTGCCACCAGCAGACCCAAGGGACAGGGCAGGGGCTACACCTTC.

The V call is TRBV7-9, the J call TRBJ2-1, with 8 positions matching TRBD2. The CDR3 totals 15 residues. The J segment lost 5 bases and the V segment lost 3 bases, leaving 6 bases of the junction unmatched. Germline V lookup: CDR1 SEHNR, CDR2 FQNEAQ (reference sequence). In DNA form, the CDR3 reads TGTGCCAGCAGCTTCGACGGACTAGCAAACAATGAGCAGTTCTTC. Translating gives CASSFDGLANNEQFF.

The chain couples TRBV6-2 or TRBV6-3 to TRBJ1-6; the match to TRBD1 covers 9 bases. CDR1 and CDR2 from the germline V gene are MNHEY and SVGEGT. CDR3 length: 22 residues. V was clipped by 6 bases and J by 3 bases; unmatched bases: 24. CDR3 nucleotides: TGTGCCAGCAGCCCTAGACAGGGGGTCATCAGTCGGATGGTCGACTATAATTCACCCCTCCACTTT. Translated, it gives CASSPRQGVISRMVDYNSPLHF.

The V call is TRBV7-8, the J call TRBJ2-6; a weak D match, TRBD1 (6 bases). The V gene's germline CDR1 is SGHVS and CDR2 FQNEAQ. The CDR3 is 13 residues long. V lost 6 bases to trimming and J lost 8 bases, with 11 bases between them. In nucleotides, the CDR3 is TGTGCCAGCAGGCCGAGGGGGACCAACGTCCTGACTTTC. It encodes CASRPRGTNVLTF. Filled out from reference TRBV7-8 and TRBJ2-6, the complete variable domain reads GAGVSQSPRYKVAKRGQDVALRCDPISGHVSLFWYQQALGQGPEFLTYFQNEAQLDKSGLPSDRFFAERPEGSVSTLKIQRTQQEDSAVYLCASRPRGTNVLTFGAGSRLTVL.

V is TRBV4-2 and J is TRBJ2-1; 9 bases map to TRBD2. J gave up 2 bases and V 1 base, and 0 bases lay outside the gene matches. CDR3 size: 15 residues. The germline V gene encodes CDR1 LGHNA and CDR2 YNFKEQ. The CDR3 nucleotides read TGTGCCAGCAGCCAAGGGACTAGCGCCTACAATGAGCAGTTCTTC. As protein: CASSQGTSAYNEQFF.